These 18 T cell receptor beta chains came from one sample sequenced in a study of T cell responses to AZD1222 COVID-19 vaccine. TCRdb keeps only in-frame clones here, not all; method: immunoSEQ multiplex PCR. The sample includes more than 85,000 clones, roughly 92% of them seen just once. The input for sequencing was peripheral blood, taken 28 days after the second AZD1222 dose. The receptors were sampled from an adult who received the AZD1222 COVID-19 vaccine.

The chain joins TRBV5-4 to TRBJ1-4, with D perhaps TRBD1 (6 bases). Germline V gives CDR1 SGHNT, CDR2 YYREEE (reference sequence). This CDR3 has 13 residues. V lost 1 base and J 7 bases, leaving 8 bases between the germline ends. The CDR3 reads CASSLRGSEKLFF. The DNA for the CDR3 is TGTGCCAGCAGCTTGAGGGGGAGTGAAAAACTGTTTTTT.

The chain links TRBV7-2 to TRBJ1-4; perhaps TRBD1 as D (5 bases). The V and J ends lost 5 bases and 11 bases respectively, with 12 bases between them. CDR1 is SGHTA and CDR2 is FQGNSA in the germline V gene. This CDR3 spans 12 amino acids. The CDR3 here is CASSPPGDKLFF. The CDR3, as DNA: TGTGCCAGCAGCCCCCCTGGGGACAAACTGTTTTTT.

In DNA form, the CDR3 reads TGTGCCAGCAGTGAGATGTCTCATTCACCCCTCCACTTT. This encodes CASSEMSHSPLHF. V and J are TRBV6-4 and TRBJ1-6, with D unresolved. There are 13 residues in the CDR3. Between the trimmed V and J ends, which lost 3 bases and 8 bases, there was a span of 8 bases. In germline, CDR1 is MRHNA, CDR2 SNTAGT.

In nucleotides, the CDR3 is TGCGCCAGCAGCTTACAGGGTGATGAAAAACTGTTTTTT. Amino acids: CASSLQGDEKLFF. The chain recombines TRBV5-1 with TRBJ1-4, with a tentative D call TRBD1 (6 bases). The germline CDR1 and CDR2 sequences are SGHRS and YFSETQ. The CDR3 runs 13 residues. V lost 2 bases and J 6 bases, leaving 8 bases between the germline ends.

The chain links TRBV2 to TRBJ1-1; D perhaps matches TRBD1 (5 bases). CDR1 is SNHLY, CDR2 FYNNEI, per germline. V dropped 10 bases and J dropped 5 bases, with 20 bases sitting between them. The CDR3 spans 14 residues. The chain's CDR3 is CANSDRVGATEAFF. DNA of the CDR3: TGTGCCAACTCTGACCGAGTAGGGGCGACTGAAGCTTTCTTT.

In the case of this clone: Other DNA sequences within the sample encode an identical CDR3. V gene TRBV4-3 combines with J gene TRBJ2-7, with D perhaps TRBD1 (6 bases). The CDR3 has 15 amino acids. Per the germline V gene, CDR1 is LGHNA and CDR2 is YSLEER. V was trimmed by 0 bases and J by 2 bases, leaving 11 bases between them. The CDR3 here is CASSQDSGVAYEQYF. CDR3 bases: TGCGCCAGCAGCCAAGATTCAGGGGTAGCCTACGAGCAGTACTTC.

This rearrangement joins TRBV27 to TRBJ1-5; a possible D gene is TRBD1 (5 bases). CDR3 size: 16 residues. The ends were cut back, 6 bases at V and 0 bases at J, with 15 bases in the middle. CDR1 and CDR2 (germline): MNHEY, SMNVEV (reference sequence). This CDR3 reads CASRPHRGYSNQPQHF. CDR3 in DNA: TGTGCCAGCAGACCCCACCGGGGGTATAGCAATCAGCCCCAGCATTTT.

This clone has a single count. This chain links TRBV7-2 with TRBJ1-5, with no clear D. V gave up 3 bases and J gave up 0 bases, with 12 bases separating them. The CDR3 extends over 16 amino acids. CDR1 SGHTA and CDR2 FQGNSA come from the germline V gene. The CDR3 reads CASSFGPPVSNQPQHF. The CDR3, as DNA: TGTGCCAGCAGCTTCGGCCCCCCGGTTAGCAATCAGCCCCAGCATTTT.

This chain uses TRBV18 with TRBJ2-2, with D perhaps matching TRBD1 (5 bases). From germline, CDR1 is KGHSH and CDR2 LQKENI. This CDR3 has 14 residues. Deletions cut 2 bases from V and 5 bases from J, with 9 bases between. The chain's CDR3 is CASSPGAATGELFF. The CDR3, as DNA: TGTGCCAGCTCACCAGGGGCTGCGACCGGGGAGCTGTTTTTT.

The rearrangement links TRBV4-1 to TRBJ2-7; perhaps TRBD1 as D (6 bases). Trimming removed 3 bases at V and 3 bases at J, with 15 bases between. This CDR3 contains 15 residues. Germline loops: CDR1 MGHRA, CDR2 YSYEKL. CDR3 residues: CASSQAPGAYYEQYF. The CDR3 DNA follows: TGCGCCAGCAGCCAGGCCCCAGGGGCCTACTACGAGCAGTACTTC.

This sequence joins TRBV5-1 and TRBJ2-3; D uncertain. Germline lookup yields CDR1 SGHRS and CDR2 YFSETQ. This CDR3 has 14 amino acids. V lost 2 bases and J 0 bases, leaving 7 bases between the germline ends. The CDR3 loop reads CASSLTTSTDTQYF. CDR3 in DNA: TGCGCCAGCAGCTTAACGACTAGCACAGATACGCAGTATTTT.

The chain uses TRBV12-5 and TRBJ1-3; 7 nucleotides align to TRBD1. Germline values: CDR1 LGHNT, CDR2 FRNRAP. Trimming took 6 bases from V and 0 from J; bases not matched to a gene: 8. CDR3 length equals 16 residues. CDR3 residues: CASGTGYGSSGNTIYF. The CDR3 DNA reads TGTGCTAGTGGGACAGGGTACGGCTCCTCTGGAAACACCATATATTTT.

This clone was seen only once. V gene TRBV19 combines with J gene TRBJ1-5; D uncertain. Germline-derived CDR1 and CDR2 are LNHDA and SQIVND (reference sequence). This CDR3 spans 14 amino acids. V lost 9 bases and J 2 bases, leaving 14 bases between the germline ends. The DNA for the CDR3 is TGTGCCAGCTTCGTGGGCTATGGCAATCAGCCCCAGCATTTT. This gives the protein CASFVGYGNQPQHF. The variable domain in full, completed from reference TRBV19 and TRBJ1-5, reads DGGITQSPKYLFRKEGQNVTLSCEQNLNHDAMYWYRQDPGQGLRLIYYSQIVNDFQKGDIAEGYSVSREKKESFPLTVTSAQKNPTAFYLCASFVGYGNQPQHFGDGTRLSIL.

This sequence joins TRBV7-2 and TRBJ2-5, with 8 positions matching TRBD1. Trimming cost V 1 base and J 4 bases; bases outside gene matches: 5. This CDR3 region has 15 residues. Germline CDR1 SGHTA, CDR2 FQGNSA. CDR3 sequence (DNA): TGTGCCAGCAGCTTAGAGACAGGGGTGGGAGAGACCCAGTACTTC. Translation: CASSLETGVGETQYF.

The chain links TRBV7-2 to TRBJ2-3; no firm D call. Germline CDR1 SGHTA, CDR2 FQGNSA. The CDR3 loop spans 15 amino acids. Deletions cut 1 base from V and 1 base from J, with 9 bases between. Here the CDR3 reads CASSLGSAGTDTQYF. For the CDR3, the DNA is TGTGCCAGCAGCTTAGGCTCAGCCGGCACAGATACGCAGTATTTT.

The rearrangement joins TRBV18 to TRBJ1-1; D is perhaps TRBD1 (5 bases). The CDR3 is made up of 15 amino acids. The germline CDR1 and CDR2 sequences are KGHSH and LQKENI. Deletions cut 0 bases from V and 4 bases from J, with 12 bases between. The CDR3 loop reads CASSPPSFQGTEAFF. CDR3 nucleotide sequence: TGTGCCAGCTCACCACCGAGCTTTCAGGGCACTGAAGCTTTCTTT.

The chain joins TRBV19 to TRBJ2-1, with 8 nucleotides matching TRBD1. The CDR3 is 16 residues long. V shed 1 base, J shed 2 bases, and the junction held 4 bases outside the gene matches. From germline, CDR1 is LNHDA and CDR2 SQIVND (reference sequence). The CDR3 nucleotides are TGTGCCAGTAGTATAGTCCCAGGGGGCCCCTACAATGAGCAGTTCTTC. It specifies CASSIVPGGPYNEQFF. Together with reference TRBV19 and TRBJ2-1, the CDR3 gives the full variable domain: DGGITQSPKYLFRKEGQNVTLSCEQNLNHDAMYWYRQDPGQGLRLIYYSQIVNDFQKGDIAEGYSVSREKKESFPLTVTSAQKNPTAFYLCASSIVPGGPYNEQFFGPGTRLTVL.

This rearrangement joins TRBV19 to TRBJ1-5; D is possibly TRBD1 (6 bases). Germline-derived CDR1 and CDR2 are LNHDA and SQIVND (reference sequence). With 4 bases removed from V and 7 bases from J, the gap between germline ends came to 20 bases. The CDR3 extends over 16 amino acids. The CDR3 region is CASSTPWTALGQPQHF. Written as DNA, the CDR3 is TGTGCCAGTAGTACCCCCTGGACAGCCCTCGGGCAGCCCCAGCATTTT. The entire variable domain, with the rest obtained from reference TRBV19 and TRBJ1-5, is as follows: DGGITQSPKYLFRKEGQNVTLSCEQNLNHDAMYWYRQDPGQGLRLIYYSQIVNDFQKGDIAEGYSVSREKKESFPLTVTSAQKNPTAFYLCASSTPWTALGQPQHFGDGTRLSIL.